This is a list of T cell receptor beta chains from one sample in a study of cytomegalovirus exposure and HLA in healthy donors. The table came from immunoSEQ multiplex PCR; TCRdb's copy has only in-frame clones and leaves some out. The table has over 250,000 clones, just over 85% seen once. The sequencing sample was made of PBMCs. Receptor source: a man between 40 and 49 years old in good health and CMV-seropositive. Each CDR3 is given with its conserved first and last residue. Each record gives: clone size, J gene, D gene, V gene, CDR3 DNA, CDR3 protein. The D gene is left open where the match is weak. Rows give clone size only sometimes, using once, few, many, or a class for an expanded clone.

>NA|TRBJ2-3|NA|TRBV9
TGTGCCAGCAGCTCCCGCGTTGTGTCCGATACGCAGTATTTT
CASSSRVVSDTQYF
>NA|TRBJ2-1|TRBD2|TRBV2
TGTGCCAGCAGCCCTGGACTAGCGGGAGGCAATGAGCAGTTCTTC
CASSPGLAGGNEQFF
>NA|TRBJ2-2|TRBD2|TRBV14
TGTGCCAGCAGCGACGCCTACCTAGCGGGGGGGGAGCTGTTTTTT
CASSDAYLAGGELFF
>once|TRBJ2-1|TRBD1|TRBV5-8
TGTGCCAGCAGCTTAGGACAGGGGTACAATGAGCAGTTCTTC
CASSLGQGYNEQFF
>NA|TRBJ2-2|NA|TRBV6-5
TGTGCCAGCAGTAATCCCCGCGGGGAGCTGTTTTTT
CASSNPRGELFF
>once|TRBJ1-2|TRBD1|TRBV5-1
TGCGCCAGCAGCTTGGGACAGGGGGGTCGCGGCTATGGCTACACCTTC
CASSLGQGGRGYGYTF
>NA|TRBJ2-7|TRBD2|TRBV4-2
TGTGCCAGCAGCCTTAGCGGGGCAGGATACTACGAGCAGTACTTC
CASSLSGAGYYEQYF
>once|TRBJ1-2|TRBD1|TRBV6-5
TGTGCCAGCAGTTATGACAGGGGGCAAGGCTACACCTTC
CASSYDRGQGYTF
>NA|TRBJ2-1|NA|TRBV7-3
TGTGCCAGCAGCTCAAGCCTAGCTAGCTCCTACAATGAGCAGTTCTTC
CASSSSLASSYNEQFF
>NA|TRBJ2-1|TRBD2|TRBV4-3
TGCGCCAGCAGCCAGGAACTAGCGGGAAACTACAATGAGCAGTTCTTC
CASSQELAGNYNEQFF
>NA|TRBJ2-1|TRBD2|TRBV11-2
TGTGCCAGCAGCCGGATGCTTAACGCGGGACTAGCGGGCAATGAGCAGTTCTTC
CASSRMLNAGLAGNEQFF
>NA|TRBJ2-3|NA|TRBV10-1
TGCGCCAGCAGTGAGTCTCAGGAGGGAGTGACAGATACGCAGTATTTT
CASSESQEGVTDTQYF
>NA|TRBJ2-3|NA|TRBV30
TGTGCCTGGAGTTCCCTAGCGAGCACAGATACGCAGTATTTT
CAWSSLASTDTQYF